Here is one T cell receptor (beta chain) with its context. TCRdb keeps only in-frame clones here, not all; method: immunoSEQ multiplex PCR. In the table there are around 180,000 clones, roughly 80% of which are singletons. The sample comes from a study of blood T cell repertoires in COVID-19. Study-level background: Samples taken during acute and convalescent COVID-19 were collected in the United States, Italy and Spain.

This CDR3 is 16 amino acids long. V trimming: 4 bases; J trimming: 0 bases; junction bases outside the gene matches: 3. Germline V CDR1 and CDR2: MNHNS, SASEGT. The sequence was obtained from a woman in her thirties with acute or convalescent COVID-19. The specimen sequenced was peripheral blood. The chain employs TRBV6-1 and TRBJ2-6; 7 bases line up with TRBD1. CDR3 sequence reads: CASSGDSRSGANVLTF. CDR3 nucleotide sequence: TGTGCCAGCAGTGGGGACAGTCGCTCTGGGGCCAACGTCCTGACTTTC.